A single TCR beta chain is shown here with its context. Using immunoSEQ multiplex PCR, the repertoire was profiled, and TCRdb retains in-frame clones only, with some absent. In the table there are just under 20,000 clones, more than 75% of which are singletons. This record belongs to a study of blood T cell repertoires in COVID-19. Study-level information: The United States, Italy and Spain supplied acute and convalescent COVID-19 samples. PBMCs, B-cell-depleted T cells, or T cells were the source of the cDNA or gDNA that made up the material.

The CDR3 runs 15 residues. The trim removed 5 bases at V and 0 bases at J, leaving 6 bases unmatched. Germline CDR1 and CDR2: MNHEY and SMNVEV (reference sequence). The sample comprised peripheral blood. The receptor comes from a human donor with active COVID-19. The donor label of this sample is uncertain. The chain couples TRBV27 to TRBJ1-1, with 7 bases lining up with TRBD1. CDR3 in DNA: TGTGCCAGCAGTCCGCTGACAGGGTTGAACACTGAAGCTTTCTTT. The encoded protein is CASSPLTGLNTEAFF.